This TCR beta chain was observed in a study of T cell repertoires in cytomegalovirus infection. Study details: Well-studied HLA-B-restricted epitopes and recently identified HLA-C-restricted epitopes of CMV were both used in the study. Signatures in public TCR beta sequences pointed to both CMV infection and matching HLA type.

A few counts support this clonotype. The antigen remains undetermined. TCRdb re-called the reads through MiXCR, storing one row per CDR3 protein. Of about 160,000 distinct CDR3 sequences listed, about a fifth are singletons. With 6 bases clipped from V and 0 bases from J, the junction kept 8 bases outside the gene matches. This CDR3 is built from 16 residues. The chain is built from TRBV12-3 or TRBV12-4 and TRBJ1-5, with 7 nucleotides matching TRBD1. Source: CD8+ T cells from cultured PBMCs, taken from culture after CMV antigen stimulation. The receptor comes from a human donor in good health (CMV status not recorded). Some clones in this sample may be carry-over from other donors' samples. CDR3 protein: CASSPPGQHSNQPQHF. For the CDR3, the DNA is TGTGCCAGCAGCCCCCCGGGACAGCATAGCAATCAGCCCCAGCATTTT.